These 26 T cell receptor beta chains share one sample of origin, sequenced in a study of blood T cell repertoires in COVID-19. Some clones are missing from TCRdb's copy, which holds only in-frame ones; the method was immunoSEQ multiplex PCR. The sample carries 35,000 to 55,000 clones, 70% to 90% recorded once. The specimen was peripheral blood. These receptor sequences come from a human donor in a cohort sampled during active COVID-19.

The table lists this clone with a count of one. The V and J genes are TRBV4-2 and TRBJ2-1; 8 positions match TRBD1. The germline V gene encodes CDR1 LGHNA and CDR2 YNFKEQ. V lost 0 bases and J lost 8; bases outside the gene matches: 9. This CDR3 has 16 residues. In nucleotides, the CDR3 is TGTGCCAGCAGCCAAGAAGGCACAGGGGGAAGGTATGAGCAGTTCTTC. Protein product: CASSQEGTGGRYEQFF.

As DNA, the CDR3 is TGTGCCTGGAGACTAGCGGGGGTGTACGAGCAGTACTTC. Protein product: CAWRLAGVYEQYF. The chain is built from TRBV30 and TRBJ2-7; 11 nucleotides agree with TRBD2. Germline values: CDR1 GTSNPN, CDR2 SVGIG (reference sequence). The CDR3 totals 13 residues. Trimming removed 3 bases from V and 4 bases from J; junction bases left unmatched: 2.

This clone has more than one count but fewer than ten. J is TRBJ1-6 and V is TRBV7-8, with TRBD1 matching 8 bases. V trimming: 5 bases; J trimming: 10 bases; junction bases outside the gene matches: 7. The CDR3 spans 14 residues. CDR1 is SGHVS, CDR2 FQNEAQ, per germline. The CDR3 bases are TGTGCCAGCAGCCTAGGACAGGGAAGGTCACCCCTCCACTTT. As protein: CASSLGQGRSPLHF.

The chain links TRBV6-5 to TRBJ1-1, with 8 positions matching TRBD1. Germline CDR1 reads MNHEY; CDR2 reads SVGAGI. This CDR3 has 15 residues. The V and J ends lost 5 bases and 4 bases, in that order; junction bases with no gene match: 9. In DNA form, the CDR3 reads TGTGCCAGCAGTCCGGGTAGTCAGGGGGCCACTGAAGCTTTCTTT. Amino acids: CASSPGSQGATEAFF.

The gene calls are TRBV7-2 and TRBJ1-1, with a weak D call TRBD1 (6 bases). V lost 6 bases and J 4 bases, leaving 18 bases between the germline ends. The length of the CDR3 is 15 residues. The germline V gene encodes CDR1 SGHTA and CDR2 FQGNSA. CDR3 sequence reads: CASRPGGGRSTEAFF. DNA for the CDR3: TGTGCCAGCAGACCCGGGGGGGGCAGATCCACTGAAGCTTTCTTT.

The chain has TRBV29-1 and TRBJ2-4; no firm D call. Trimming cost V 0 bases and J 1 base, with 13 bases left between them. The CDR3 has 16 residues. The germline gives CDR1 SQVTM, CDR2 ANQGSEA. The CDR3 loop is CSVEEQLPRAKNIQYF. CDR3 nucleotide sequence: TGCAGCGTTGAAGAACAACTCCCCAGGGCCAAAAACATTCAGTACTTC.

The DNA for the CDR3 is TGTGCCAGCACCTCGGGACTAGCGGCGCAAGAGACCCAGTACTTC. Amino acids: CASTSGLAAQETQYF. This chain uses TRBV5-4 with TRBJ2-5, with 11 positions matching TRBD2. The V and J ends lost 6 bases and 2 bases, in that order; junction bases with no gene match: 6. The CDR3 loop spans 15 amino acids. Germline assignment: CDR1 SGHNT and CDR2 YYREEE (reference sequence).

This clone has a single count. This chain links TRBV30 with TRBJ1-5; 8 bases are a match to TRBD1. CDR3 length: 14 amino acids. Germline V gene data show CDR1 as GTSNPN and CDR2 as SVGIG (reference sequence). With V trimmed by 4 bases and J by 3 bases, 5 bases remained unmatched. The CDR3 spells CAWTAGGNNQPQHF. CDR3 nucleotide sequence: TGTGCCTGGACTGCAGGGGGCAACAATCAGCCCCAGCATTTT.

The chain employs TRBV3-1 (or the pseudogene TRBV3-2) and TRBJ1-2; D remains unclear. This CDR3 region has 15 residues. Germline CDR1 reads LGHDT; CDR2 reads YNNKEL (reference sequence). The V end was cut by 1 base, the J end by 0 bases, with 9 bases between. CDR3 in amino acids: CASSQAIGANYGYTF. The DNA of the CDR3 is TGTGCCAGCAGCCAAGCCATAGGAGCTAACTATGGCTACACCTTC.

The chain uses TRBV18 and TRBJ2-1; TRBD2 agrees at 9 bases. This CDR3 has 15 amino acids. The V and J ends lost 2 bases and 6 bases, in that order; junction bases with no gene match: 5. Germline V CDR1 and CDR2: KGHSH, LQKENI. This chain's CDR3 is CASSPAGGIINEQFF. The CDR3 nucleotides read TGTGCCAGCTCACCAGCGGGAGGGATAATCAATGAGCAGTTCTTC.

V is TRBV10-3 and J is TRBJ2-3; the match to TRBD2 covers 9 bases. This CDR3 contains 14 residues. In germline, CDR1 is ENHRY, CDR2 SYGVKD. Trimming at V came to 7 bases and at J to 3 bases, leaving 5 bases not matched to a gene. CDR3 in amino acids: CAITMAGGTDTQYF. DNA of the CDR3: TGTGCCATCACGATGGCGGGGGGGACAGATACGCAGTATTTT.

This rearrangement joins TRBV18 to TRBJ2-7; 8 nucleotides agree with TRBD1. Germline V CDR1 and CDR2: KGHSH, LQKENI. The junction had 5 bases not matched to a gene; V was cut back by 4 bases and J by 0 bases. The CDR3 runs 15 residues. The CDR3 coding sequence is TGTGCCAGCTCACGACGACAGGGGAGCTCCTACGAGCAGTACTTC. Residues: CASSRRQGSSYEQYF.

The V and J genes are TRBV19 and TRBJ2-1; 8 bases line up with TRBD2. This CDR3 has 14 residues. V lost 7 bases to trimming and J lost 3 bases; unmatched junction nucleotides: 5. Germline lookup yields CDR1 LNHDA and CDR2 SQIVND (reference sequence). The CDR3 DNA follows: TGTGCCAGTAACGTCGGGGGGGTCTACAATGAGCAGTTCTTC. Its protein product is CASNVGGVYNEQFF. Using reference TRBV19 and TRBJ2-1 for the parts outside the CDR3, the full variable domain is DGGITQSPKYLFRKEGQNVTLSCEQNLNHDAMYWYRQDPGQGLRLIYYSQIVNDFQKGDIAEGYSVSREKKESFPLTVTSAQKNPTAFYLCASNVGGVYNEQFFGPGTRLTVL.

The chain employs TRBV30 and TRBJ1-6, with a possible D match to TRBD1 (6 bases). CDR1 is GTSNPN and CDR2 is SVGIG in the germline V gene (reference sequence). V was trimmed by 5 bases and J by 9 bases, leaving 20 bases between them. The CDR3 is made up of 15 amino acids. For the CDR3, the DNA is TGTGCCTGGTCTCGAGGGGGTTTTCGTAGTTCACCCCTCCACTTT. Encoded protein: CAWSRGGFRSSPLHF.

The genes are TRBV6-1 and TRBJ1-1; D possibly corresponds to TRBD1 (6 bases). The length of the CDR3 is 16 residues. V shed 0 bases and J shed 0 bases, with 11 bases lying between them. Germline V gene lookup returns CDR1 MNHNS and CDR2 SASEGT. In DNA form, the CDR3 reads TGTGCCAGCAGTGAAGCGGTTCAGGGGATGAACACTGAAGCTTTCTTT. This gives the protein CASSEAVQGMNTEAFF.

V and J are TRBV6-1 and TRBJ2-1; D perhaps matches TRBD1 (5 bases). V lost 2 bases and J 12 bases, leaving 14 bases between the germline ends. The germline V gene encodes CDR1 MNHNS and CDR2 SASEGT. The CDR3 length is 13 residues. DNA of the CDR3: TGTGCCAGCAGTGAAACAGGTCTTTCAGGGCAGTTCTTC. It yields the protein CASSETGLSGQFF.

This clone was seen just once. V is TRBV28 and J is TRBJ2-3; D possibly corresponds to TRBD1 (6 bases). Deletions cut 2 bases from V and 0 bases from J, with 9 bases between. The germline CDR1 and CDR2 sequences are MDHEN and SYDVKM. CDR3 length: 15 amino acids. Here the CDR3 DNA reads TGTGCCAGCAGTTTACAGACAGGTAGCACAGATACGCAGTATTTT. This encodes CASSLQTGSTDTQYF. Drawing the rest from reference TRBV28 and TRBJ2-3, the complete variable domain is DVKVTQSSRYLVKRTGEKVFLECVQDMDHENMFWYRQDPGLGLRLIYFSYDVKMKEKGDIPEGYSVSREKKERFSLILESASTNQTSMYLCASSLQTGSTDTQYFGPGTRLTVL.

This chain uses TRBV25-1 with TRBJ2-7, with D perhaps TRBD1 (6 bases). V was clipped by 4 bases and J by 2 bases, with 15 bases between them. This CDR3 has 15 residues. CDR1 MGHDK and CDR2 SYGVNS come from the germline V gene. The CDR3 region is CASSGGGSGTYEQYF. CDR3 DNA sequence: TGTGCCAGCAGTGGTGGGGGCTCGGGGACCTACGAGCAGTACTTC.

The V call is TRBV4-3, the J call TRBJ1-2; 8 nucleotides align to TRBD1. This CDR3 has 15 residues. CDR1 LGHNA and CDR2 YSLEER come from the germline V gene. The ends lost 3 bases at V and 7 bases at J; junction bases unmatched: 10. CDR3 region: CASSQKGRGLSGYTF. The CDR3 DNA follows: TGCGCCAGCAGCCAGAAAGGCAGGGGGCTCAGTGGCTACACCTTC.

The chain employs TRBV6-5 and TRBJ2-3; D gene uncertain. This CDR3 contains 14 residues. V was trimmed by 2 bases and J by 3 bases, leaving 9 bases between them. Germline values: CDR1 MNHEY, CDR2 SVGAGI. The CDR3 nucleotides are TGTGCCAGCAGTTACAAGAGGAGTACAGATACGCAGTATTTT. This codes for CASSYKRSTDTQYF.

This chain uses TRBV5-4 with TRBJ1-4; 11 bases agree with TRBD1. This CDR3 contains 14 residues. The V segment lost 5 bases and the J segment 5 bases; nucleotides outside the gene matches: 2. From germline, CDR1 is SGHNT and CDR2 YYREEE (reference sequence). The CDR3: CASSRDRGNEKLFF. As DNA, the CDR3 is TGTGCCAGCAGTCGGGACAGGGGGAATGAAAAACTGTTTTTT.

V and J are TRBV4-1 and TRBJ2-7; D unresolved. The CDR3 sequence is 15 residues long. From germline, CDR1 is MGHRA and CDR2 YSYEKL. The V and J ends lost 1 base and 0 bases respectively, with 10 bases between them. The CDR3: CASSQVEESSYEQYF. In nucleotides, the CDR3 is TGCGCCAGCAGCCAAGTTGAGGAGAGCTCCTACGAGCAGTACTTC.

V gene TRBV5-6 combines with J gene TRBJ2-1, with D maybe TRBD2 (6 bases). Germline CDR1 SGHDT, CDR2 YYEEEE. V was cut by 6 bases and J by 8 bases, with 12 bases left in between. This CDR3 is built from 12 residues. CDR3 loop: CASKGRRDEQFF. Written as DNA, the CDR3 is TGTGCCAGCAAGGGCAGGAGGGATGAGCAGTTCTTC.

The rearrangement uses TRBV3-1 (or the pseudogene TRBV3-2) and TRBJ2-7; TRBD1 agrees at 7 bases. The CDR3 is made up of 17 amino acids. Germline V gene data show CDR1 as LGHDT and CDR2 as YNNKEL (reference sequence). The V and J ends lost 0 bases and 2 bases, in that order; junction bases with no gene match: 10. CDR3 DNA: TGTGCCAGCAGCCAAGAAGAGGGGGCAGGAGGCCCCTACGAGCAGTACTTC. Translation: CASSQEEGAGGPYEQYF.

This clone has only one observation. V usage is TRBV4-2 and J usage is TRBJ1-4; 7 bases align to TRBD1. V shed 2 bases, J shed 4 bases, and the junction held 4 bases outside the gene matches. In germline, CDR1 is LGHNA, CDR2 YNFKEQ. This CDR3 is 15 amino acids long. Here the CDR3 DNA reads TGTGCCAGCAGCCAAAGACAGGGTGATAATGAAAAACTGTTTTTT. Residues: CASSQRQGDNEKLFF.

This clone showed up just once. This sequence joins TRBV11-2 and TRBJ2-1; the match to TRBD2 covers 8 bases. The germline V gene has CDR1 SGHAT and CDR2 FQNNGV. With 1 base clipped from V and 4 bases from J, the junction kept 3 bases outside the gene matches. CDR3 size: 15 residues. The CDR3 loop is CASSLVGGGYNEQFF. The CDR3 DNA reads TGTGCCAGCAGCTTAGTGGGCGGGGGGTACAATGAGCAGTTCTTC.